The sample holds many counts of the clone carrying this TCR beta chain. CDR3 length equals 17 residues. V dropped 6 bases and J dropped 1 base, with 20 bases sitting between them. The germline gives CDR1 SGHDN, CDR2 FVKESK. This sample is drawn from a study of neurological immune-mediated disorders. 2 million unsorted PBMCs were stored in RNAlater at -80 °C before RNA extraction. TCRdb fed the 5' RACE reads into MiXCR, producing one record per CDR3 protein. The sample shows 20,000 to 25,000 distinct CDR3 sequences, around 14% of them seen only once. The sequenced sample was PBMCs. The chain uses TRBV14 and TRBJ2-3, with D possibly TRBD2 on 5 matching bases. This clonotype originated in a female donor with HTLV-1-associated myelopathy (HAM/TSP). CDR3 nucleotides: TGTGCCAGCAGTCGCGGGTTGGCGGGTGTGGGCACAGATACGCAGTATTTT. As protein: CASSRGLAGVGTDTQYF. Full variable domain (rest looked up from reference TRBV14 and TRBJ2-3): EAGVTQFPSHSVIEKGQTVTLRCDPISGHDNLYWYRRVMGKEIKFLLHFVKESKQDESGMPNNRFLAERTGGTYSTLKVQPAELEDSGVYFCASSRGLAGVGTDTQYFGPGTRLTVL.